This T cell receptor beta chain derives from a study of read filtering for tumor transcriptome and immune sequencing. Study summary: Transcriptome libraries were built from DNase-treated RNA.

The library was built from about 370 ng RNA with molecular barcoded adaptors for alpha/delta and beta/gamma chains. TCRdb ran MiXCR on the reads and lists one entry per CDR3 protein. This table has 130,000 or so distinct CDR3 sequences, about 12% appearing once. The CDR3 consists of 15 residues. The germline V gene has CDR1 SQVTM and CDR2 ANQGSEA. The V gene lost 3 bases and the J gene lost 3 bases, with 17 bases spanning the gap. This clonotype showed up many times. This receptor was taken from a donor aged 40 or older with multiple myeloma. The sample consisted of a population of CD138-negative cells sorted from bone marrow. The rearrangement uses TRBV29-1 and TRBJ2-5; possibly TRBD2 for D (6 bases). CDR3 amino acids: CSVDEVREMEETQYF. CDR3 nucleotides: TGCAGCGTTGACGAGGTTCGGGAGATGGAAGAGACCCAGTACTTC.